The present T cell receptor (beta chain) was sequenced within a study of cytomegalovirus exposure and HLA in healthy donors (dated 2017 in TCRdb). Context from the whole study: An earlier analysis of approximately 600 of the donors reported approximately 300 Gb of sequence data and about 100 million unique TCR beta sequences from 190 million or so T cells. About 300 gigabases of sequencing data and around 87 million unique TCR sequences were included in an early release covering 500 to 750 HLA-typed donors. Of the approximately 400 genotyped donors, over 80% were placed in the genetic ancestry cluster associated with self-reported Caucasian donors. The study aimed to test whether signatures of past pathogen exposure could be identified by cataloging public T cell receptors. The study used immunosequencing to profile the T cell repertoires of 670 or so subjects and linked those repertoires to cytomegalovirus serostatus. In addition to the first cohort of 500 to 850 subjects, a separate validation cohort of around 110 different subjects was used. The study combined high-throughput TCR immunosequencing, statistical association of individual TCRs with disease status, and machine learning to predict cytomegalovirus infection status. A later analysis re-examined previously published TCR beta repertoires from roughly 720 donors and added high-resolution HLA genotyping to investigate patterns of TCR occurrence. Rather than using new phenotypic data, the later analysis identified candidate immune exposures from TCR beta sequences and from how often those sequences occurred across donors. To decide whether each TCR beta V gene segment behaved as functional or pseudogenic, an earlier analysis of some 600 of the donors relied on high-throughput TCR beta sequencing. Donor age, sex, ethnicity and CMV serostatus were collected together with the repertoire data. In a later genetic analysis, genome-wide SNP genotypes for about three fifths of the roughly 670 donors were used, and that subset was treated as a discovery cohort. Every discovery cohort repertoire had been produced on one sequencing platform. HLA typing included class I and class II loci at four-digit resolution. The number of donors typed differed by locus, with roughly 629-640 for A, B, C, DRB1 and DQB1, roughly 550 for DQA1, nearly 610 for DPA1, and around 430 for DPB1. Roughly 5 DR-DQ haplotypes were handled as single units for association and clustering, since linkage in the cohort was strong. Across approximately 400 genotyped donors of the cohort, an average of approximately 220,000 unique TCR beta nucleotide sequences per donor were sequenced, and 15% to 20% of those sequences were non-productive. What the work shows at the level of the full study, not this receptor alone: At a false discovery rate of 0.05, a later analysis linked under 20,000 TCR beta sequences to specific HLA alleles. Because the 87-base-pair reads could not distinguish some IMGT-functional V segments, including TRBV6-2 and TRBV6-3, those segments were excluded. The presence/absence analyses assumed that sequencing depth was roughly uniform across donors, and that assumption may not be true. An earlier analysis of 587 of the donors showed that most TCR beta V segments appeared in productive rearrangements either about 87% or about 30% of the time, which broadly matched IMGT annotations. In a later genetic analysis, fewer N-insertions in productive TCRs were reported among donors in an Asian-associated ancestry cluster than the roughly 700-donor mean. A later analysis found that most CMV-associated TCR beta chains appeared HLA-restricted, with HLA associations seemingly driven largely by CMV exposure. Cytomegalovirus status was reported to be diagnosed by the classifier with high specificity and sensitivity in both the original and validation cohorts. Most TCR sequences were seen in very few donors, while some public TCRs were found in many individuals. The sequencing pipeline was judged likely to have produced a cluster of highly shared sequence variants as a technical artifact. Assigning TCR associations to individual alleles was difficult when HLA alleles, especially DR and DQ, strongly co-occurred. Immune exposure information for the cohort was limited to CMV serostatus. In this cohort, only TCR beta chains were sequenced, and detectable features were limited by the absence of alpha or paired-chain data. Compared with equally common non-associated chains, HLA-associated TCR beta chains in a later analysis were more clonally expanded and had lower generation probabilities. Seventeen rarely observed V segments, including chromosome 9 orphons, were excluded from the earlier analysis of approximately 600 of the donors because counts were too low. In vitro tests confirmed that a few of the cytomegalovirus-associated TCR beta chains recognize cytomegalovirus antigens. V-gene and J-gene trimming of TCR beta chains was associated with a missense DCLRE1C variant in a later genetic analysis, and the association was replicated in an independent cohort. Because HLA typing was unavailable for some donors at each locus, only the typed subset was used in association tests. In a later analysis, the rate of TCR association differed among HLA loci, with DRB1 alleles having the most associated TCRs and HLA-C alleles having the fewest. A further reported finding was that TCR beta sequences accurately predicted the HLA-A and HLA-B alleles for most subjects in the first cohort. In the study, approximately 150 TCR beta chains were listed as associated with cytomegalovirus. It was suggested by the authors that the approach could potentially be generalized to other disease states and immunological phenotypes. Correlated functional status among segregating V segments might be attributable to linkage disequilibrium, but an unknown experimental factor could not be ruled out. A later analysis reported that several top co-occurrence clusters appeared linked to parvovirus B19, influenza, CMV and Epstein-Barr virus.

The germline V gene encodes CDR1 SGDLS and CDR2 YYNGEE. The CDR3 contains 14 residues, cysteine and phenylalanine counted. Only the CDR3 region is kept as DNA, spanning 42 bases read in frame from base 1. The trim is 0 bases for V and 4 bases for J, with a gap of 10 bases between the germline ends. On this clone: Its antigen remains unidentified. Base qualities are not recorded, but no much larger clone differs from it by a single base.

The library was prepared using the immunoSEQ multiplex PCR assay. For the multiplex PCR, a mixture combining 60 forward primers for TCR Vbeta segments and 13 reverse primers for TCR Jbeta segments was used. A multiplex PCR assay on genomic DNA amplified the CDR3 region of rearranged TCR beta genes. Amplified TCR beta libraries were sequenced as 87-base-pair reads on the Illumina HiSeq System. Under the source paper's analysis protocol: A later analysis counted about 82 million unique TCR beta chains across the roughly 700 repertoires, and some 12 million of these chains were shared by at least two donors. A nearest-neighbor algorithm error-corrected the raw reads and collapsed the reads into unique sequences, merging closely related sequences to remove PCR and sequencing errors. Alignment of CDR3 sequences to IMGT reference sequences was used to assign V, D and J gene segments. Each retained sequence needed at least a six-nucleotide match to both a V gene segment and a J gene segment. A rearrangement counted as productive if the CDR3 had no stop codons and remained in frame with V and J, and every other rearrangement counted as non-productive. Following IMGT convention, CDR3 was defined as the stretch from the second conserved V-encoded cysteine to the conserved J-encoded phenylalanine. In an earlier analysis of approximately 590 of the donors, sequences lacking an unambiguous match to a single V gene segment were excluded. An earlier analysis of a few hundred of the donors classified V segments as functional when productive rearrangements were above 56.7% and as segregating when the standard deviation between donors was above 5%. To diagnose cytomegalovirus status from the catalog of TCR beta chain sequences, a statistical classification framework was built. In a later analysis, TCR nucleotide sequences were compared against IMGT/GENE-DB human TR gene sequences so that V and J genes could be assigned. In a later analysis, CDR3 sequences and most-parsimonious VDJ recombination scenarios were assigned using the TCRdist pipeline. In a later analysis, each TCR beta chain was defined by its CDR3 amino acid sequence together with its V-gene family, and reads lacking a unique V-gene family were excluded. To address suspected cross-contamination and a sequencing artifact, a later analysis removed over 500 highly shared, low-generation-probability nucleotide sequences. For each public chain, a later analysis derived a clonal expansion index from normalized ranks of inferred template counts within each repertoire. A later analysis computed generation probabilities with a VDJ recombination model fitted to out-of-frame rearrangements, and checked the results against IGoR. A later analysis scored TCR-TCR, TCR-HLA and TCR-CMV co-occurrence with hypergeometric tests, applying a repertoire-size bias correction to TCR pairs. A later analysis estimated false discovery rates by permuting HLA or CMV assignments 20 times. In a later analysis, co-occurring TCRs were grouped using DBSCAN, with TCRdist sequence similarity added in when clustering inside HLA-allele-positive subsets. For co-occurrence clustering, repertoires with fewer than 30,000 or more than 120,000 public chains were excluded, along with about five repertoires with anomalous nucleotide sharing. TCRdb's version of the immuneACCESS table is confined to in-frame rearrangements and falls short of the full clone set. An unresolved V gene accounts for under half of the shortfall where checked; the remainder is of unknown origin. The V and J calls and clone size come from that table; D and trimming were worked out from the DNA. Across this sample there are 70,000 to 85,000 clones, with 70% to 85% seen only once. The ten most abundant clones make up 9.1% of the sample.

In total, just over 650 healthy bone marrow donors made up the cohort. At the time of sampling, all cohort members were nominally healthy, though unrecorded immune exposures were likely present. The donor was CMV seropositive and belonged to the group of 250 to 300 seropositive cohort members. Each donor provided a peripheral blood sample, and peripheral blood mononuclear cells were used for TCR beta sequencing. The Qiagen DNeasy Blood Extraction Kit was used to extract genomic DNA from the blood cell samples. Here the chain combines TRBV9 and TRBJ2-5, with the D gene uncertain. Sequencing was carried out using PBMCs. The receptor's source is a man aged 35 to 55 in good health and CMV-seropositive. The DNA sequence is given as TGTGCCAGCAGCGTAGTAAGTAGCTCAGAGACCCAGTACTTC. It translates as CASSVVSSSETQYF.